Shown below are 2 T cell receptor beta chains from a single sample sequenced in a study of identical twins. MiXCR, applied by TCRdb to the 5' RACE reads, yields one record per CDR3 protein. The data hold about 280,000 distinct CDR3 sequences, with around 8.8% observed a single time. These data were also reused for a study on yellow fever vaccine responses in identical twins.

Sequencing was carried out using memory (CD45RO+) T cells sorted from blood. Source of these receptors: a woman aged 18-30 years in good health.

This clonotype was seen a handful of times. The chain employs TRBV9 and TRBJ1-1; 8 nucleotides align to TRBD1. Germline trimming cut 2 bases from V and 0 bases from J; bases unmatched to any gene: 6. CDR3 length equals 16 residues. CDR1 and CDR2 (germline): SGDLS, YYNGEE. In DNA form, the CDR3 reads TGTGCCAGCAGCGTTATCCAGGGGGCATTGAACACTGAAGCTTTCTTT. This gives the protein CASSVIQGALNTEAFF.

A few counts support this clonotype. The gene calls are TRBV12-3 or TRBV12-4 and TRBJ1-4; D perhaps matches TRBD1 (6 bases). Trimming pared 3 bases from V and 6 bases from J, leaving 11 bases between. The CDR3 consists of 14 residues. The CDR3 sequence is CASSFPTGHEKLFF. CDR3 nucleotide sequence: TGTGCCAGCAGTTTCCCGACAGGACATGAAAAACTGTTTTTT.